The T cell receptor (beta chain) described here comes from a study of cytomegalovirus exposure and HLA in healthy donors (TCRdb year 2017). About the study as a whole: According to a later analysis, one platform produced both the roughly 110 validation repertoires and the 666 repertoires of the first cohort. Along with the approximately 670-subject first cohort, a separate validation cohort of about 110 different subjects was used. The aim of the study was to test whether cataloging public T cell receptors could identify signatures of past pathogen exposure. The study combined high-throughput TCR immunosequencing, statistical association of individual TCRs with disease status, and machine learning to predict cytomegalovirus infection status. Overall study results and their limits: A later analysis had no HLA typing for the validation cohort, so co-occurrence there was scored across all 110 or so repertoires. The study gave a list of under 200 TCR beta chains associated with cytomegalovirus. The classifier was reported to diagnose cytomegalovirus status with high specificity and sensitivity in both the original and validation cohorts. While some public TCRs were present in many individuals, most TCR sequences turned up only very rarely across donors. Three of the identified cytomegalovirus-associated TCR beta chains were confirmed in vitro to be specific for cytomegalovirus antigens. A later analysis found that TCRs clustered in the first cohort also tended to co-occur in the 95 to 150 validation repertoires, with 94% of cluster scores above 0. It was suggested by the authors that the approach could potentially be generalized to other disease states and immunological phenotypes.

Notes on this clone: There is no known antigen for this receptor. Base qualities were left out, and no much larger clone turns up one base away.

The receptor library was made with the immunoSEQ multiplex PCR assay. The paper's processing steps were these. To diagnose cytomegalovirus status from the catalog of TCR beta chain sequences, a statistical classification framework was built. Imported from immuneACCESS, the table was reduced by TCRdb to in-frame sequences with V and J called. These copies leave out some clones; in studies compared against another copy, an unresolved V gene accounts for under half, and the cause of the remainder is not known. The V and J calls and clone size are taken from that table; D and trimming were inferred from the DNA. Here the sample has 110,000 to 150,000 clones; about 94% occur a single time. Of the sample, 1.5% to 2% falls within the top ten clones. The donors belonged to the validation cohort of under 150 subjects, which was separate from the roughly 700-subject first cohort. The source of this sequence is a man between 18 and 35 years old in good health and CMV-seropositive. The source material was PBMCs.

The bases read TGTGCCAGCAGCTTAGACCAGGGAAGGGGCAATCAGCCCCAGCATTTT. This encodes CASSLDQGRGNQPQHF. In this chain, TRBV13 is recombined with TRBJ1-5; the D region possibly corresponds to TRBD1 (5 bases align). A distance of 12 bases separates the germline ends of V and J, which lose 1 base and 2 bases respectively. The germline V gene (reference sequence) yields PRHDT for CDR1 and FYEKMQ for CDR2. Inclusive of the bounding cysteine and phenylalanine, the CDR3 is 16 residues long. Only the CDR3 DNA is retained, 48 bases long and in frame from the first base.